The entry that follows covers one T cell receptor beta chain sequence. V lost 3 bases to trimming and J lost 1 base, with 15 bases between them. There are 15 residues in the CDR3. Germline values: CDR1 DFQATT, CDR2 SNEGSKA (reference sequence). These data are taken from a study of blood T cell repertoires in COVID-19. The overall study: Sites across the United States, Italy and Spain contributed samples from acute and convalescent COVID-19. PBMCs, B-cell-depleted T cells, or T cells provided the cDNA or gDNA that made up the material.

TCRdb keeps only in-frame clones here, not all; method: immunoSEQ multiplex PCR. This sample has 32,000 or so clones, with almost 90% found just once. The receptor was derived from a human donor in a cohort sampled during active COVID-19. The sample comprised peripheral blood. The V call is TRBV20-1, the J call TRBJ2-5; D unresolved. The CDR3 bases are TGCAGTGCTAGTATCTCAGCGTTAGGCCAAGAGACCCAGTACTTC. This gives the protein CSASISALGQETQYF.